This record covers a single T cell receptor (beta chain). The data stem from a study of blood T cell repertoires in COVID-19. Study-level information: Samples came from the United States, Italy and Spain, spanning acute and convalescent COVID-19. Sources were T cells, B-cell-depleted T cells, or PBMCs; the material itself was cDNA or gDNA.

This CDR3 has 14 residues. Germline loops: CDR1 LGHNT, CDR2 FRNRAP. V lost 0 bases and J lost 3, with 8 bases in between. In the study's own analysis: From reference gene primer amplification, estimates of nucleated cell counts were derived. This table comes from immunoSEQ multiplex PCR, and its TCRdb copy is limited to in-frame clones, with some not included. V, J and clone size were drawn from that table, and D and trimming were deduced from the DNA. The repertoire has about 200,000 clones, roughly 92% of them found once; the top ten carry 0.7% to 0.85%. The origin of this receptor is a man aged 60 to 75 with COVID-19, enrolled during active disease. V and J are TRBV12-5 and TRBJ1-2; D unresolved. Input material: peripheral blood. The CDR3 DNA reads as TGTGCTAGTGGTTTGGTAGGGAGAGACTATGGCTACACCTTC. Amino acid sequence: CASGLVGRDYGYTF.